This T cell receptor (beta chain) was documented in a study of cytomegalovirus exposure and HLA in healthy donors. This PCR relied on a set of 60 Vbeta primers and 13 Jbeta primers. Assay: immunoSEQ multiplex PCR; the TCRdb copy retains only in-frame clones and omits some. This sample yields some 77,000 clones, of which 70% to 85% are seen a single time; 2.5% belongs to the top ten. Note on this clone: No antigen is known for it. This sample includes further DNA sequences coding for the same CDR3.

Findings and limits, study-wide: Earlier analysis yielded a pattern in which most TCR beta V segments were productive about 87% or about 30% of the time.

The germline V gene encodes CDR1 MNHEY and CDR2 SMNVEV (reference sequence). V shed 3 bases and J shed 8 bases, with 13 bases lying between them. The CDR3 is 14 residues long. Nominally healthy donors provided the samples, though records likely missed some immune exposures. Source material: PBMCs. The chain uses TRBV27 and TRBJ1-4; unclear D gene. This receptor was taken from a man aged 30 to 45 in good health and CMV-seronegative. CDR3 amino acids: CASSFTGVEEKLFF. In DNA form, the CDR3 reads TGTGCCAGCAGTTTCACGGGAGTAGAGGAAAAACTGTTTTTT.